This T cell receptor beta chain was found in a study of response to subunit inactivated influenza vaccine. After removal of 7 bases from V and 0 bases from J, the junction contained 6 bases not matched to a gene. The CDR3 spans 14 residues. The germline V gene has CDR1 SNHLY and CDR2 FYNNEI. Using its own MiXCR run on the RT-PCR reads, TCRdb lists one record per CDR3 protein. This sample has just under 550,000 distinct CDR3 sequences; roughly 25% occur once, and the top ten carry approximately 3%. The data were also submitted as part of a second study, on T cells expressing NK-cell markers. That paper states: Libraries used 5'RACE template switching adding universal primer site and UMIs.

The rearrangement joins TRBV2 to TRBJ2-7; 7 nucleotides agree with TRBD1. This sequence was found in a man in his fifties who received an inactivated influenza vaccine. This specimen consisted of CD4+ T cells sorted from PBMCs, obtained 12 days after vaccination. The CDR3 sequence is CASTRQGSSYEQYF. The CDR3 nucleotides are TGTGCCAGCACTCGACAGGGCAGCTCCTACGAGCAGTACTTC.